This T cell receptor (beta chain) was captured in a study of blood T cell repertoires in COVID-19. Study details: Nucleic acid was either cDNA or gDNA, and it came from T cells, B-cell-depleted T cells, or PBMCs.

The germline V gene has CDR1 LNHDA and CDR2 SQIVND (reference sequence). Trimming left V 1 base short and J 3 bases short, with 13 bases between. This CDR3 contains 16 residues. The assay was immunoSEQ multiplex PCR, and TCRdb's table has in-frame clones only and misses some. Of about 180,000 clones in the sample, more than 75% were seen once. The source is a person between 65 and 79 years old with COVID-19, enrolled during active disease. This chain joins TRBV19 and TRBJ1-5, with D possibly being TRBD1 (6 bases). The sample comprised peripheral blood. CDR3 sequence: CASSIVGTGHNQPQHF. The DNA for the CDR3 is TGTGCCAGTAGTATAGTCGGCACAGGGCACAATCAGCCCCAGCATTTT.